A single sample gave rise to the 17 T cell receptor beta chains below, sequenced in a study of cytomegalovirus exposure and HLA in healthy donors. Researchers ran the PCR with 60 Vbeta and 13 Jbeta primers. Generated by immunoSEQ multiplex PCR, the TCRdb table keeps only in-frame clones and is missing some. The sample carries roughly 120,000 clones, about 80% recorded once. Input material: PBMCs. These TCRs come from a woman between 45 and 60 years old in good health and CMV-seropositive.

The CDR3 sequence: CASSRLGATNEKLFF. CDR3 DNA: TGTGCCAGCTCAAGACTGGGAGCAACTAATGAAAAACTGTTTTTT. The chain combines TRBV18 with TRBJ1-4; D is ambiguous. This CDR3 has 15 amino acids. The germline CDR1 and CDR2 sequences are KGHSH and LQKENI. Trimming took off 5 bases at V and 0 bases at J, with 10 bases between the two ends.

The chain couples TRBV7-2 to TRBJ2-7; tentative D call: TRBD2 (5 bases). The CDR3 extends over 15 amino acids. Trimming shortened V by 1 base and J by 2 bases, and 12 bases separated the two germline ends. Germline V gives CDR1 SGHTA, CDR2 FQGNSA. The CDR3 here is CASSLEEGLTYEQYF. The CDR3 bases are TGTGCCAGCAGCTTAGAAGAGGGCCTTACCTACGAGCAGTACTTC.

V usage is TRBV28 and J usage is TRBJ2-5; 13 nucleotides align to TRBD2. CDR1 and CDR2 from the germline V gene are MDHEN and SYDVKM. The CDR3 runs 13 residues. V was pared by 10 bases and J by 11 bases, with 10 bases of the junction left unmatched. In nucleotides, the CDR3 is TGTGCCACTCGGACTAGCGGGAGTAGAGAGCAGTACTTC. Protein: CATRTSGSREQYF.

The genes are TRBV29-1 and TRBJ2-5, with D tentatively TRBD1 (5 bases). V was trimmed by 6 bases and J by 2 bases, leaving 16 bases between them. The germline gives CDR1 SQVTM, CDR2 ANQGSEA. The CDR3 has 14 residues. The CDR3 here is CSVASLRQQETQYF. The CDR3 nucleotides are TGCAGCGTGGCCTCCCTCCGACAGCAAGAGACCCAGTACTTC.

The chain uses TRBV7-9 and TRBJ1-2, with 9 bases aligning to TRBD1. Trimming at V came to 5 bases and at J to 8 bases, leaving 6 bases not matched to a gene. The CDR3 length is 13 residues. CDR1 and CDR2 from the germline V gene are SEHNR and FQNEAQ (reference sequence). The CDR3 here is CASSPGQGRGYTF. The CDR3 nucleotides read TGTGCCAGCAGCCCGGGACAGGGACGCGGCTACACCTTC.

The rearrangement joins TRBV27 to TRBJ1-4, with D tentatively TRBD1 (5 bases). The CDR3 has 14 residues. Trimming stripped 7 bases from V and 14 bases from J, with 23 bases between. CDR1 is MNHEY and CDR2 is SMNVEV in the germline V gene (reference sequence). As DNA, the CDR3 is TGTGCCAGCACAAAGGACCTGGGAAGGGGAAATCTGTTTTTT. It encodes CASTKDLGRGNLFF.

V usage is TRBV29-1 and J usage is TRBJ1-2; 7 bases fit TRBD1. The CDR3 runs to 11 residues. With 7 bases clipped from V and 3 bases from J, the junction kept 2 bases outside the gene matches. Germline V CDR1 and CDR2: SQVTM, ANQGSEA. CDR3 sequence (DNA): TGCAGCGCCGGGACAGACTATGGCTACACCTTC. It codes for CSAGTDYGYTF.

The chain has TRBV18 and TRBJ1-2, with 7 positions matching TRBD1. V trimming: 3 bases; J trimming: 8 bases; junction bases outside the gene matches: 6. The CDR3 extends over 13 amino acids. Germline loops: CDR1 KGHSH, CDR2 LQKENI. The CDR3 sequence is CASSPIGQEGYTF. CDR3 nucleotides: TGTGCCAGCTCACCCATCGGACAGGAGGGCTACACCTTC.

The gene calls are TRBV5-1 and TRBJ2-1; 9 bases match TRBD1. The CDR3 contains 14 residues. With 7 bases clipped from V and 0 bases from J, the junction kept 2 bases outside the gene matches. Germline V gene lookup returns CDR1 SGHRS and CDR2 YFSETQ. The CDR3 spells CASGTGRSYNEQFF. DNA of the CDR3: TGCGCCAGCGGGACAGGGCGCTCCTACAATGAGCAGTTCTTC.

The chain uses TRBV5-4 and TRBJ2-3; 7 nucleotides align to TRBD2. CDR3 length: 16 amino acids. The germline gives CDR1 SGHNT, CDR2 YYREEE (reference sequence). The trim removed 4 bases at V and 2 bases at J, leaving 10 bases unmatched. CDR3 sequence: CASSDPRRGNTDTQYF. For the CDR3, the DNA is TGTGCCAGCAGCGACCCAAGGCGGGGGAACACAGATACGCAGTATTTT.

The J gene is TRBJ2-3, the V gene TRBV5-5, with 7 nucleotides matching TRBD2. Germline lookup yields CDR1 SGHKS and CDR2 YYEKEE (reference sequence). This CDR3 has 18 amino acids. The trim removed 0 bases at V and 0 bases at J, leaving 10 bases unmatched. CDR3 amino acids: CASSLVGGRAGSTDTQYF. CDR3 DNA sequence: TGTGCCAGCAGCTTGGTCGGGGGGAGGGCCGGGAGCACAGATACGCAGTATTTT.

This sequence joins TRBV6-5 and TRBJ1-3; TRBD1 matches 9 bases. This CDR3 region has 15 residues. Germline lookup yields CDR1 MNHEY and CDR2 SVGAGI. The V segment lost 6 bases and the J segment 2 bases; nucleotides outside the gene matches: 5. The CDR3 sequence: CASRRGTGTGNTIYF. The CDR3 DNA follows: TGTGCCAGCAGGCGCGGGACAGGGACTGGAAACACCATATATTTT.

The chain links TRBV18 to TRBJ2-5; a possible D gene is TRBD2 (6 bases). From germline, CDR1 is KGHSH and CDR2 LQKENI. The CDR3 extends over 14 amino acids. V was pared by 4 bases and J by 5 bases, with 14 bases between. CDR3: CASSRGTWGETQYF. CDR3 bases: TGTGCCAGCTCACGCGGGACTTGGGGCGAGACCCAGTACTTC.

The rearrangement uses TRBV29-1 and TRBJ1-1; maybe TRBD1 (5 bases). Looked up from germline, CDR1 is SQVTM and CDR2 is ANQGSEA. The CDR3 spans 10 residues. Trimming stripped 7 bases from V and 8 bases from J, with 11 bases between. CDR3 bases: TGCAGCGCCGGACAACAGGAAGCTTTCTTT. Its protein product is CSAGQQEAFF.

The rearrangement uses TRBV5-6 and TRBJ2-6, with no clear D. V lost 2 bases to trimming and J lost 1 base, with 10 bases between them. This CDR3 spans 16 amino acids. Germline lookup yields CDR1 SGHDT and CDR2 YYEEEE. CDR3 DNA: TGTGCCAGCAGCTTTGTTAGTGTGTCTGGGGCCAACGTCCTGACTTTC. This sequence encodes CASSFVSVSGANVLTF.

J is TRBJ1-5 and V is TRBV18; 8 bases match TRBD1. With 2 bases clipped from V and 4 bases from J, the junction kept 4 bases outside the gene matches. Germline V gives CDR1 KGHSH, CDR2 LQKENI. The CDR3 has 15 amino acids. The CDR3 nucleotides are TGTGCCAGCTCACCAGAAACAGGGGGGAATCAGCCCCAGCATTTT. Its translation: CASSPETGGNQPQHF.

The chain couples TRBV11-2 to TRBJ2-3; 13 bases fit TRBD2. V shed 4 bases, J shed 7 bases, and the junction held 5 bases outside the gene matches. From germline, CDR1 is SGHAT and CDR2 FQNNGV. The CDR3 is 15 amino acids. DNA of the CDR3: TGTGCCAGCAGCTCAACTAGCGGGGGGGCTTATACGCAGTATTTT. It translates to CASSSTSGGAYTQYF. The full variable domain, with the rest looked up from reference TRBV11-2 and TRBJ2-3, is EAGVAQSPRYKIIEKRQSVAFWCNPISGHATLYWYQQILGQGPKLLIQFQNNGVVDDSQLPKDRFSAERLKGVDSTLKIQPAKLEDSAVYLCASSSTSGGAYTQYFGPGTRLTVL.